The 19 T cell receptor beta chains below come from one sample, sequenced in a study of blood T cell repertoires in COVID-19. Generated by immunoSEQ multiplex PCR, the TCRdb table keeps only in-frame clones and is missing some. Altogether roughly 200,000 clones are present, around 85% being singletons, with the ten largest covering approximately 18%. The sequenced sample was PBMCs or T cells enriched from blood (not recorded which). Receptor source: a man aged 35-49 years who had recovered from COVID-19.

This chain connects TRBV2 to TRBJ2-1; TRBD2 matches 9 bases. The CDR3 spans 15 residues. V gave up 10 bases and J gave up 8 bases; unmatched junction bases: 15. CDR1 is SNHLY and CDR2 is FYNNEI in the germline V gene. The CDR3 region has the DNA TGTGCCATTCGCGGGCAGGGACTAGCTTACGATGAGCAGTTCTTC. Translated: CAIRGQGLAYDEQFF.

The DNA of the CDR3 is TGTGCCAGCAGTATGGGGGGGCTAGCGGTAGCCAAAAACATTCAGTACTTC. It encodes CASSMGGLAVAKNIQYF. The genes are TRBV28 and TRBJ2-4; a weak D match, TRBD2 (7 bases). Germline V gene sequence: CDR1 MDHEN, CDR2 SYDVKM. There are 17 residues in the CDR3. V was shortened by 5 bases and J by 0 bases, with 17 bases between the two germline ends.

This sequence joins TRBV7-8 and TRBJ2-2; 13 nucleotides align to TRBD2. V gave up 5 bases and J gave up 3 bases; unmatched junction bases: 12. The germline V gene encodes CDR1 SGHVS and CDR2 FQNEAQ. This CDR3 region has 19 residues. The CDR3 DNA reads TGTGCCAGCAGCCCTTACTTACTAGCGGGAGGGCCCGACACCGGGGAGCTGTTTTTT. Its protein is CASSPYLLAGGPDTGELFF.

The CDR3, as DNA: TGTGCCAGCAGTGAGGGCAACCTAAGCAATCAGCCCCAGCATTTT. This codes for CASSEGNLSNQPQHF. The V gene is TRBV2, the J gene TRBJ1-5; D unclear. The CDR3 contains 15 residues. The V and J ends lost 3 bases and 1 base respectively, with 10 bases between them. In germline, CDR1 is SNHLY, CDR2 FYNNEI.

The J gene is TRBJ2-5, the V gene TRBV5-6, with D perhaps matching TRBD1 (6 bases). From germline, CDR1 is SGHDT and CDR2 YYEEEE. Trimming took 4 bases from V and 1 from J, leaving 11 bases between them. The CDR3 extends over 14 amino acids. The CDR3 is CASSEQGRQETQYF. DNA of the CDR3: TGTGCCAGCAGCGAACAGGGTCGCCAAGAGACCCAGTACTTC.

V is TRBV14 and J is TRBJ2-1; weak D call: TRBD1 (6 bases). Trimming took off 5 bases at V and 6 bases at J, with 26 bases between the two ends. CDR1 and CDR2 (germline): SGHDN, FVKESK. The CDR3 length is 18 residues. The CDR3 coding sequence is TGTGCCAGCAGCAGTCTAAAAGGCGGGCAGGGGATATCCAATGAGCAGTTCTTC. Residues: CASSSLKGGQGISNEQFF.

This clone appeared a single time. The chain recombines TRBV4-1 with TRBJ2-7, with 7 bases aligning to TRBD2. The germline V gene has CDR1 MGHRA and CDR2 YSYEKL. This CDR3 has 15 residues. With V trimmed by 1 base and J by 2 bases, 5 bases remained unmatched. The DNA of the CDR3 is TGCGCCAGCAGCCAAGTTGGAGGACTAGCCTACGAGCAGTACTTC. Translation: CASSQVGGLAYEQYF.

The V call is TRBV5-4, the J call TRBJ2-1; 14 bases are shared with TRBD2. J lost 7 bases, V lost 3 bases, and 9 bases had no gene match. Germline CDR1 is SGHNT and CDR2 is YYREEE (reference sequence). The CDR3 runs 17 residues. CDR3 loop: CASSSRRGLAGGNEQFF. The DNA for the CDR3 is TGTGCCAGCAGCTCCCGACGAGGACTAGCGGGAGGAAATGAGCAGTTCTTC.

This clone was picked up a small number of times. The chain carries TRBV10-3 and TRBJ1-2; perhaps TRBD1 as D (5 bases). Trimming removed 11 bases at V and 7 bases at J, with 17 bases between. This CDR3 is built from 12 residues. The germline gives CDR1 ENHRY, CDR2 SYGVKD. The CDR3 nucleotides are TGTGCCGTACGCGGGACCTCGTCTGGCTACACCTTC. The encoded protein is CAVRGTSSGYTF.

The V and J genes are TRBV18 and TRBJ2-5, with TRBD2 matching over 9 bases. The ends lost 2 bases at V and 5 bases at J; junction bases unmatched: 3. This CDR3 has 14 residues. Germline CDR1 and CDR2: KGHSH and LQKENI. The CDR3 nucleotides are TGTGCCAGCTCACCAACTAGCGGGTCCGAGACCCAGTACTTC. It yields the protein CASSPTSGSETQYF.

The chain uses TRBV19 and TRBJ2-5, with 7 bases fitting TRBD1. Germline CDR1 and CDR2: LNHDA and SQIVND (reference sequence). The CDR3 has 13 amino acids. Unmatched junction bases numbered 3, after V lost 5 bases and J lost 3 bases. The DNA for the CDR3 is TGTGCCAGTAGTCGGACAGGTAAAGAGACCCAGTACTTC. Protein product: CASSRTGKETQYF.

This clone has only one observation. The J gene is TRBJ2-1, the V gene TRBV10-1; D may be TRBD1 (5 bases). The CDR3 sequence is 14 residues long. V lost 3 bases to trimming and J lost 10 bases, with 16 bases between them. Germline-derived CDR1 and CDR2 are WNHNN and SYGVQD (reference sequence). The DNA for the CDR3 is TGCGCCAGCAGTGACCGTGGGGCCGTTCCCGAGCAGTTCTTC. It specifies CASSDRGAVPEQFF.

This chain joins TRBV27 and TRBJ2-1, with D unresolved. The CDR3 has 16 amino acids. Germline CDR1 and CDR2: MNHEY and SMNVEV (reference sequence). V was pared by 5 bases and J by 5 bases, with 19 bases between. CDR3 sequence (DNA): TGTGCCAGCAGTCCCTCCGGGTGGCGTCTGAACAATGAGCAGTTCTTC. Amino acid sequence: CASSPSGWRLNNEQFF.

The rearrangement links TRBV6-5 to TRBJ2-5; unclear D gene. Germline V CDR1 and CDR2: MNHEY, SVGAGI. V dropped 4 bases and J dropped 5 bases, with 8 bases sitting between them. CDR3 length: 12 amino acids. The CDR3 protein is CASSSGEETQYF. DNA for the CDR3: TGTGCCAGCAGTTCAGGCGAGGAGACCCAGTACTTC.

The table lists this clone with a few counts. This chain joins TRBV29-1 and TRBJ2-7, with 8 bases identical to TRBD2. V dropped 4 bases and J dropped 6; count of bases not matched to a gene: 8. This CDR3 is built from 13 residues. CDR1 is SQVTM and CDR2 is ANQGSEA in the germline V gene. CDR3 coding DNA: TGCAGCGTTGCCCGGGCGGGAGGTGGCGAGCAGTACTTC. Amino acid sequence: CSVARAGGGEQYF.

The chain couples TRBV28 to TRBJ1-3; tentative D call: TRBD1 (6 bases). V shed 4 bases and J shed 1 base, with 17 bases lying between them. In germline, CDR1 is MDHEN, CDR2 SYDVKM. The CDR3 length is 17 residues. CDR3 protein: CASSSYRVARSGNTIYF. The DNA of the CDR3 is TGTGCCAGCAGTTCATACAGGGTTGCGAGGTCTGGAAACACCATATATTTT.

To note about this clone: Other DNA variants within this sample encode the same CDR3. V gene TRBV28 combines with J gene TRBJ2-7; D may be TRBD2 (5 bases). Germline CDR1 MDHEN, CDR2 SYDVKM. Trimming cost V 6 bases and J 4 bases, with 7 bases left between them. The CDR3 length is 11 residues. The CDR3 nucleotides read TGTGCCAGCAGCTCGGGGTACGAGCAGTACTTC. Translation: CASSSGYEQYF. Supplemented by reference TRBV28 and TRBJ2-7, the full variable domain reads DVKVTQSSRYLVKRTGEKVFLECVQDMDHENMFWYRQDPGLGLRLIYFSYDVKMKEKGDIPEGYSVSREKKERFSLILESASTNQTSMYLCASSSGYEQYFGPGTRLTVT.

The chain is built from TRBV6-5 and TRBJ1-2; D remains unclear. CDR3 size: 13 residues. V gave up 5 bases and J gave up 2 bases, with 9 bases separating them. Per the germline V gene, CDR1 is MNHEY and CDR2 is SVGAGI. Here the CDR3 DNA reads TGTGCCAGCAGTCCCGGGGTGAACTATGGCTACACCTTC. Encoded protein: CASSPGVNYGYTF.

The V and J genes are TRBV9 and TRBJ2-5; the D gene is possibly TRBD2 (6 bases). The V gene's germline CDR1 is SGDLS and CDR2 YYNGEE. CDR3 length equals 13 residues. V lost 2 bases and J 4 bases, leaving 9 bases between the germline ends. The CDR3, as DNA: TGTGCCAGCAGCGTTAGCGGACTAGAGACCCAGTACTTC. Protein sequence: CASSVSGLETQYF.